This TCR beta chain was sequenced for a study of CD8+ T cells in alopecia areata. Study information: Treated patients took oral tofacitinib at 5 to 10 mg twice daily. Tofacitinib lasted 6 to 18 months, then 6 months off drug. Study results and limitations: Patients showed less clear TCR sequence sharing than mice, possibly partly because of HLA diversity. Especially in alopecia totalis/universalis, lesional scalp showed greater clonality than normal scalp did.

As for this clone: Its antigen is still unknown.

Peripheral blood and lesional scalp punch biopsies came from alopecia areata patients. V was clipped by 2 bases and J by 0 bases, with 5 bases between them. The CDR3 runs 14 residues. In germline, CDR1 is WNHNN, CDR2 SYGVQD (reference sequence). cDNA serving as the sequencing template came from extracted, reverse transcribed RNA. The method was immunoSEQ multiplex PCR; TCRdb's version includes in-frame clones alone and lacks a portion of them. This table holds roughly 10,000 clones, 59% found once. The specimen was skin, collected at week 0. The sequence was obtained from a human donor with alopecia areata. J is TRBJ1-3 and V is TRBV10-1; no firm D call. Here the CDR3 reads CASSERSSGNTIYF. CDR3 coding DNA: TGCGCCAGCAGTGAGAGGAGCTCTGGAAACACCATATATTTT.